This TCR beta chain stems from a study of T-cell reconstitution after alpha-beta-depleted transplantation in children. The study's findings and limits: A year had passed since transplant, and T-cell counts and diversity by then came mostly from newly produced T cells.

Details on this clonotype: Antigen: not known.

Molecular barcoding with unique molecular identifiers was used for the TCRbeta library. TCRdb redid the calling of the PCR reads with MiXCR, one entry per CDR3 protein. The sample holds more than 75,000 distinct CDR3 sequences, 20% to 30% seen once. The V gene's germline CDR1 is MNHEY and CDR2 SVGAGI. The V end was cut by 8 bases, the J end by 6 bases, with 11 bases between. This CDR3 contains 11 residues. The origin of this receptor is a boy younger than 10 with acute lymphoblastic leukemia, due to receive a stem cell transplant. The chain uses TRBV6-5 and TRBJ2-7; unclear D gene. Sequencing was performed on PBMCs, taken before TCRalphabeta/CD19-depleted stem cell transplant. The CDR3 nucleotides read TGTGCCAGCGGAAGTTTGGCCGAGCAGTACTTC. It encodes CASGSLAEQYF.